This T cell receptor (beta chain) is from a study of T cell changes during pregnancy in multiple sclerosis. This clone was recorded once. Trimming cost V 2 bases and J 3 bases; bases outside gene matches: 3. The CDR3 has 15 amino acids. Germline CDR1 and CDR2: SEHNR and FQNEAQ (reference sequence). Using immunoSEQ multiplex PCR, the repertoire was profiled, and TCRdb retains in-frame clones only, with some absent. This table holds about 48,000 clones, approximately 85% found once. This TCR was sampled from a female donor with multiple sclerosis, enrolled in a pregnancy study. Material: CD4+ T cells from peripheral blood mononuclear cells, obtained in the second trimester of pregnancy. This chain joins TRBV7-9 and TRBJ2-1; 8 bases fit TRBD2. The CDR3 protein is CASSLTGGLYNEQFF. The CDR3, as DNA: TGTGCCAGCAGCTTAACGGGAGGGCTCTACAATGAGCAGTTCTTC.